Below, 20 T cell receptor beta chains from the same sample are listed, as sequenced in a study of prognosis after radiotherapy for stage I lung cancer. The genomic DNA TCR beta CDR3 region underwent two rounds of multiplex PCR. The first round of PCR was done with primers that matched each TRBV and TRBJ gene. One entry per CDR3 protein, called by TCRdb with MiXCR from the multiplex PCR reads. The sample records about 31,000 distinct CDR3 sequences, around 30% being singletons. The sample here was PBMCs, taken before or after stereotactic body radiation therapy (not recorded which). These receptors all come from a donor at least 50 years old with non-small cell lung cancer.

For this clonotype: A junction end diverges from the germline sequence, so it may reflect a read error. The chain joins TRBV27 to TRBJ1-2; the D is unclear. CDR1 is MNHEY and CDR2 is SMNVEV in the germline V gene (reference sequence). CDR3 length: 18 amino acids. The CDR3, as DNA: TGTGCCAACAGTTTCACCTCAGGTGGCTACGGGTCTAACTATGGCTACACCTTC. Its protein is CANSFTSGGYGSNYGYTF.

To note about this clonotype: Germline and junction disagree at one end, which may indicate a read error. The chain employs TRBV6-1 and TRBJ2-1; D might be TRBD1 or TRBD2, each matching 5 bases. The CDR3 has 14 amino acids. Germline lookup yields CDR1 MNHNS and CDR2 SASEGT. CDR3 region: CASIAVGTDNDQFF. CDR3 nucleotide sequence: TGTGCCAGCATCGCGGTAGGGACCGACAATGATCAGTTCTTC.

A few counts support this clonotype. This chain connects TRBV11-2 to TRBJ1-2, with a tentative D call TRBD1 (5 bases). The CDR3 is 13 amino acids. Germline V gives CDR1 SGHAT, CDR2 FQNNGV. V lost 5 bases and J lost 5, with 12 bases in between. CDR3 sequence reads: CASSPAGGYGYTF. CDR3 nucleotides: TGTGCCAGCAGCCCCGCCGGGGGGTATGGCTACACCTTC.

This clonotype has at least ten counts. J is TRBJ1-1 and V is TRBV28; TRBD1 is a possible D gene (6 bases). V dropped 7 bases and J dropped 1 base, with 10 bases sitting between them. Per the germline V gene, CDR1 is MDHEN and CDR2 is SYDVKM. The CDR3 covers 13 residues. DNA for the CDR3: TGTGCCAGCAACCCGGGGGCGAACACTGAAGCTTTCTTT. Its translation: CASNPGANTEAFF.

This clonotype occurred many times. This sequence joins TRBV20-1 and TRBJ2-3; no clear D. V was cut by 7 bases and J by 2 bases, with 16 bases left in between. CDR1 is DFQATT, CDR2 SNEGSKA, per germline (reference sequence). CDR3 length: 14 amino acids. The CDR3 DNA is TGCAGTGTTCGTGGTTCGCGCTTCACAGATACGCAGTATTTT. Its protein is CSVRGSRFTDTQYF.

This clonotype was recorded at least ten times. The chain has TRBV19 and TRBJ1-1; tentatively, D is TRBD1 (6 bases). The V gene lost 1 base and the J gene lost 0 bases, with 15 bases spanning the gap. This CDR3 region has 17 residues. Germline-derived CDR1 and CDR2 are LNHDA and SQIVND (reference sequence). The DNA for the CDR3 is TGTGCCAGTAGTATAGTTCTAGGACAGTTCATGAACACTGAAGCTTTCTTT. It specifies CASSIVLGQFMNTEAFF.

As to this clonotype: An end of the junction differs from the germline gene, which may be a read error. The rearrangement uses TRBV12-3 or TRBV12-4 and TRBJ1-5; maybe TRBD1 (5 bases). The CDR3 is made up of 15 amino acids. In nucleotides, the CDR3 is TGTGCCAGCAGCCCCGGACGTCGGGGGGATAAGCCCAAGCATTTT. Encoded protein: CASSPGRRGDKPKHF.

Of note for this clonotype: This sequence may be a read error, since a much larger clone differs from it by one base. The chain recombines TRBV24-1 with TRBJ2-5; D gene unclear. This CDR3 contains 12 residues. V lost 1 base and J 5 bases, leaving 4 bases between the germline ends. Germline V gene data show CDR1 as KGHDR and CDR2 as SFDVKD. The CDR3 here is CATSDFTETQYF. In nucleotides, the CDR3 is TGTGCCACCAGTGATTTTACTGAGACCCAGTACTTC.

At least ten counts were recorded for this clonotype. The J gene is TRBJ2-1, the V gene TRBV11-2; TRBD2 agrees at 8 bases. The V segment lost 5 bases and the J segment 9 bases; nucleotides outside the gene matches: 12. CDR1 and CDR2 from the germline V gene are SGHAT and FQNNGV. The CDR3 covers 15 residues. The CDR3 DNA reads TGTGCCAGCAGCATAGCGGGACCGGGGTATGGTGAGCAGTTCTTC. Translation: CASSIAGPGYGEQFF.

Turning to this clonotype: A far more abundant clone sits one base away, making this likely a read error. J is TRBJ2-2 and V is TRBV6-5; 9 bases align to TRBD2. Per germline, CDR1 MNHEY and CDR2 SVGAGI. The CDR3 runs 15 residues. CDR3 sequence: CASSPGLASTRELFF. In nucleotides, the CDR3 is TGTGCCAGCAGCCCGGGACTAGCTAGCACCCGGGAGCTGTTTTTT.

About this clonotype: It is likely a read error: a sequence one base away is far more abundant. The chain employs TRBV6-2 or TRBV6-3 and TRBJ2-1, with 10 bases matching TRBD2. Germline CDR1 and CDR2: MNHEY and SVGEGT. V lost 2 bases and J lost 7; bases outside the gene matches: 11. The CDR3 has 17 residues. The CDR3 DNA reads TGTGCCAGCAGTTACCGTGGACTAGCGGTAGTCAGGAATGAGCAGTTCTTC. Translated: CASSYRGLAVVRNEQFF.

This clonotype showed up many times. The chain couples TRBV5-1 to TRBJ1-2; no firm D call. Germline CDR1 and CDR2: SGHRS and YFSETQ. V dropped 0 bases and J dropped 6 bases, with 6 bases sitting between them. The CDR3 is 12 amino acids. CDR3 loop: CASSLALDGYTF. The CDR3 bases are TGCGCCAGCAGCTTGGCCCTTGATGGCTACACCTTC.

This clonotype was observed at least ten times. Compared with germline, one end of the junction differs, possibly owing to a read error. The chain recombines TRBV6-2 or TRBV6-3 with TRBJ2-2; no reliable D call. Germline values: CDR1 MNHEY, CDR2 SVGEGT. CDR3 length: 13 residues. CDR3 in amino acids: CANSYSRTGELFF. The DNA of the CDR3 is TGTGCCAACAGTTACTCGAGGACCGGGGAGCTGTTTTTT.

This clonotype is judged medium-sized. The gene calls are TRBV12-3 or TRBV12-4 and TRBJ2-7, with 8 positions matching TRBD1. V lost 7 bases, J lost 6 bases, and 11 bases stayed unmatched. This CDR3 comprises 14 residues. The CDR3 loop is CASTKGGRGREQYF. The DNA of the CDR3 is TGTGCCAGCACCAAGGGGGGCAGGGGGCGCGAGCAGTACTTC.

This clonotype was recorded many times. The CDR3 DNA is TGCGCCAGCAGCTTGGGGGTAGCGGGGGCCCTCTACGAGCAGTACTTC. As protein: CASSLGVAGALYEQYF. The gene calls are TRBV5-1 and TRBJ2-7; 9 nucleotides line up with TRBD2. V lost 0 bases, J lost 3 bases, and 7 bases stayed unmatched. The CDR3 runs to 16 residues. CDR1 is SGHRS and CDR2 is YFSETQ in the germline V gene.

This clonotype has ten or more counts. V and J are TRBV10-3 and TRBJ2-1; 12 positions agree with TRBD2. The CDR3 is made up of 17 amino acids. The ends lost 3 bases at V and 6 bases at J; junction bases unmatched: 9. Germline values: CDR1 ENHRY, CDR2 SYGVKD. The CDR3 loop is CAISDTTGTSGLNEQFF. Written as DNA, the CDR3 is TGTGCCATCAGTGATACTACCGGGACTAGCGGGCTCAATGAGCAGTTCTTC.

Ten or more counts support this clonotype. V and J are TRBV9 and TRBJ2-6; no clear D. CDR3 length: 17 amino acids. V lost 4 bases and J lost 2, with 16 bases in between. Per the germline V gene, CDR1 is SGDLS and CDR2 is YYNGEE. This chain's CDR3 is CASSSPDGRAGANVLTF. For the CDR3, the DNA is TGTGCCAGCAGCTCCCCCGACGGTAGGGCTGGGGCCAACGTCCTGACTTTC. The full variable domain, rest sourced from reference TRBV9 and TRBJ2-6, is DSGVTQTPKHLITATGQRVTLRCSPRSGDLSVYWYQQSLDQGLQFLIQYYNGEERAKGNILERFSAQQFPDLHSELNLSSLELGDSALYFCASSSPDGRAGANVLTFGAGSRLTVL.

This clonotype was seen many times. V is TRBV9 and J is TRBJ1-2, with 8 bases fitting TRBD1. Trimming cost V 3 bases and J 4 bases; bases outside gene matches: 8. Germline CDR1 reads SGDLS; CDR2 reads YYNGEE. CDR3 size: 15 residues. The CDR3 protein is CASSGRTGTFYGYTF. The CDR3 DNA reads as TGTGCCAGCAGCGGAAGGACAGGGACCTTCTATGGCTACACCTTC.

The chain recombines TRBV5-1 with TRBJ2-1; D might be TRBD1 (6 bases). V gave up 6 bases and J gave up 9 bases, with 19 bases separating them. The length of the CDR3 is 14 residues. In germline, CDR1 is SGHRS, CDR2 YFSETQ. In nucleotides, the CDR3 is TGCGCCAGCATTCCTGGGACATGGGGCGGTGAGCAGTTCTTC. Translating gives CASIPGTWGGEQFF.

This clonotype occurred a few times. A read error may be the cause here, since a much bigger clone is one base away. The chain links TRBV7-9 to TRBJ2-1; 7 positions agree with TRBD1. CDR3 length equals 15 residues. Germline-derived CDR1 and CDR2 are SEHNR and FQNEAQ (reference sequence). J was trimmed by 3 bases and V by 3 bases; bases with no gene match: 5. The CDR3: CASSLRQGLYNEQFF. The DNA of the CDR3 is TGTGCCAGCAGCTTGAGACAGGGCCTCTACAATGAGCAGTTCTTC.